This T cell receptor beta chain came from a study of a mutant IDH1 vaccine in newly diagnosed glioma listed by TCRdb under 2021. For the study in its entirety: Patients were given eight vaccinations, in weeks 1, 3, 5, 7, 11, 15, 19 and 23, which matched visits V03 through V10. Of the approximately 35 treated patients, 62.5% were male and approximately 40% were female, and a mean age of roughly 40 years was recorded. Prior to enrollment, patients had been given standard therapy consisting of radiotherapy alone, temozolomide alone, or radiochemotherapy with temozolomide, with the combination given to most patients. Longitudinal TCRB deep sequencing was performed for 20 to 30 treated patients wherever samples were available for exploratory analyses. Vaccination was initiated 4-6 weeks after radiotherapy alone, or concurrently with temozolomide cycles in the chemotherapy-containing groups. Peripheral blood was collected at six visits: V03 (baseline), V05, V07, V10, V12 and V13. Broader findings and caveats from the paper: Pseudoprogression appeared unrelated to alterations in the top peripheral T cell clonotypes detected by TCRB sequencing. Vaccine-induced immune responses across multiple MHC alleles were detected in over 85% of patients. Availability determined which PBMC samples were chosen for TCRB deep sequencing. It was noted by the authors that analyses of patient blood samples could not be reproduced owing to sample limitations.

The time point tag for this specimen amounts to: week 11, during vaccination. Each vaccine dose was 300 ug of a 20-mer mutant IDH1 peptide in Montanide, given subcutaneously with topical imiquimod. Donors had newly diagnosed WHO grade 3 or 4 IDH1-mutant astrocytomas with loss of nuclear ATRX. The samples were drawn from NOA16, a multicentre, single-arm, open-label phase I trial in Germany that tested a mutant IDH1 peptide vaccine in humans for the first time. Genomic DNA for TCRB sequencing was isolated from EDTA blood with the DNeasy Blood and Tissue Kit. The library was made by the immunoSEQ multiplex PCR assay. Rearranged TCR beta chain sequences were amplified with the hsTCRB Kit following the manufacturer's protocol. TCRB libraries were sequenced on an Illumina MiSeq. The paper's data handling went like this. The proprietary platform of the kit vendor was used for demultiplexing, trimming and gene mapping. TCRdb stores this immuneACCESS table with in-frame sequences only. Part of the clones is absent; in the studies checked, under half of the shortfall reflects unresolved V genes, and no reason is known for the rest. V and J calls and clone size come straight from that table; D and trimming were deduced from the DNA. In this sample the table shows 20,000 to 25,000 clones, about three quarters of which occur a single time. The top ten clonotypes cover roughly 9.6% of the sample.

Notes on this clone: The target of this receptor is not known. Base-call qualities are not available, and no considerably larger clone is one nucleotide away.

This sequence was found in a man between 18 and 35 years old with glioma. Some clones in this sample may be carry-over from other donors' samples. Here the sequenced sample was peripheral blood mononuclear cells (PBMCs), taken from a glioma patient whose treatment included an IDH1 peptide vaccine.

The nucleotide sequence is given as TGTGCCAGCAGTGATATTTTCGGGGGACTGGGGCAAGAGACCCAGTACTTC. This yields the protein CASSDIFGGLGQETQYF. The rearranged segments are TRBV6-1 and TRBJ2-5; TRBD2 is a possible D gene, resting on 6 matching bases. V is shortened by 3 bases, J by 2 bases, and the region joining them spans 19 bases. CDR1 and CDR2, per the germline V gene, are MNHNS and SASEGT. The CDR3 has 17 amino acids, counting the end cysteine and phenylalanine. Left in the record is the CDR3 DNA by itself, 51 bases read in frame from the first base.